This T cell receptor beta chain was found in a study of response to subunit inactivated influenza vaccine. Study observations and caveats: Few new T cells, the authors suggested, are recruited by each seasonal influenza vaccination.

This clonotype was detected only a few times. Its antigen is still unknown. TCRdb reprocessed the RT-PCR reads via MiXCR and lists one record per CDR3 protein. Of under 550,000 distinct CDR3 sequences listed, under 9% are singletons. The material was PBMCs from blood, obtained around 25 months after vaccination. This TCR was sampled from a man between 50 and 75 years old who received an inactivated influenza vaccine.

CDR3 loop: CAISEGLAGGPDTQYF. CDR3 sequence (DNA): TGTGCCATCAGTGAGGGTCTAGCGGGGGGACCAGATACGCAGTATTTT. The V call is TRBV10-3, the J call TRBJ2-3; 11 bases are a match to TRBD2. The trim removed 2 bases at V and 4 bases at J, leaving 5 bases unmatched. The CDR3 is 16 residues long. Germline V gene lookup returns CDR1 ENHRY and CDR2 SYGVKD.